A single sample is the source of the 15 T cell receptor beta chains below, sequenced in a study of cytomegalovirus exposure and HLA in healthy donors. PCR involved 60 Vbeta and 13 Jbeta primers. Profiled with immunoSEQ multiplex PCR; TCRdb holds only in-frame clones, not every one. The sample lists under 120,000 clones, about 59% occurring once. Sequenced material: PBMCs. Receptor source: a man aged 25 to 40 in good health and CMV-seropositive.

There are a few counts of this clone. J is TRBJ2-3 and V is TRBV5-1, with TRBD2 matching over 9 bases. The CDR3 spans 14 residues. V gave up 7 bases and J gave up 2 bases; unmatched junction bases: 5. Germline CDR1 and CDR2: SGHRS and YFSETQ. The CDR3 sequence: CASHSGGITDTQYF. The CDR3 region has the DNA TGCGCCAGCCATAGCGGGGGTATCACAGATACGCAGTATTTT.

This clone showed up just a few times. This chain joins TRBV14 and TRBJ1-3, with D possibly matching TRBD1 (5 bases). Per germline, CDR1 SGHDN and CDR2 FVKESK. The CDR3 consists of 15 residues. Trimming shortened V by 3 bases and J by 0 bases, and 9 bases separated the two germline ends. DNA of the CDR3: TGTGCCAGCAGCCACAGGGTGGTCTCTGGAAACACCATATATTTT. It specifies CASSHRVVSGNTIYF.

This rearrangement joins TRBV5-4 to TRBJ2-7, with 7 positions matching TRBD1. Per the germline V gene, CDR1 is SGHNT and CDR2 is YYREEE (reference sequence). The CDR3 contains 14 residues. Unmatched junction bases numbered 4, after V lost 4 bases and J lost 0 bases. This CDR3 reads CASSPTGSSYEQYF. CDR3 in DNA: TGTGCCAGCAGCCCGACAGGGAGCTCCTACGAGCAGTACTTC.

The sample holds one count of this clone. J is TRBJ2-3 and V is TRBV5-1; 8 bases line up with TRBD2. The V and J ends lost 0 bases and 9 bases, in that order; junction bases with no gene match: 6. The germline V gene has CDR1 SGHRS and CDR2 YFSETQ. The CDR3 covers 14 residues. CDR3 sequence (DNA): TGCGCCAGCAGCTTGGGAGGCGGGGGGCCAACGCAGTATTTT. Translated, it gives CASSLGGGGPTQYF. Looking up the rest from reference TRBV5-1 and TRBJ2-3 gives the full variable domain: KAGVTQTPRYLIKTRGQQVTLSCSPISGHRSVSWYQQTPGQGLQFLFEYFSETQRNKGNFPGRFSGRQFSNSRSEMNVSTLELGDSALYLCASSLGGGGPTQYFGPGTRLTVL.

This clone came up a few times. The chain joins TRBV5-6 to TRBJ1-2; D is uncertain. Germline V lookup: CDR1 SGHDT, CDR2 YYEEEE. The CDR3 is 13 amino acids. V was clipped by 5 bases and J by 4 bases, with 12 bases between them. The CDR3 nucleotides read TGTGCCAGCAGTCCCGGACGGGGCTATGGCTACACCTTC. Protein product: CASSPGRGYGYTF.

The rearrangement joins TRBV5-1 to TRBJ2-5; possibly TRBD2 for D (6 bases). Trimming cost V 4 bases and J 7 bases, with 17 bases left between them. CDR1 is SGHRS and CDR2 is YFSETQ in the germline V gene. The CDR3 has 14 residues. The CDR3 nucleotides are TGCGCCAGCAGCCCTGGGGACTCCTCGACGACCCAGTACTTC. It translates to CASSPGDSSTTQYF.

This sequence joins TRBV5-6 and TRBJ2-3; D may be TRBD1 (6 bases). The CDR3 has 16 residues. Germline V gene data show CDR1 as SGHDT and CDR2 as YYEEEE. Trimming pared 0 bases from V and 2 bases from J, leaving 13 bases between. The CDR3 loop reads CASSLEWDNPTDTQYF. CDR3 nucleotide sequence: TGTGCCAGCAGCTTGGAGTGGGACAACCCCACAGATACGCAGTATTTT. Variable domain in full (rest from reference TRBV5-6 and TRBJ2-3): DAGVTQSPTHLIKTRGQQVTLRCSPKSGHDTVSWYQQALGQGPQFIFQYYEEEERQRGNFPDRFSGHQFPNYSSELNVNALLLGDSALYLCASSLEWDNPTDTQYFGPGTRLTVL.

J is TRBJ1-1 and V is TRBV19; no clear D. V was pared by 6 bases and J by 6 bases, with 17 bases between. The CDR3 is 14 amino acids. The germline gives CDR1 LNHDA, CDR2 SQIVND (reference sequence). Here the CDR3 reads CASSLLIPGAEAFF. The CDR3 nucleotides are TGTGCCAGTAGCCTCCTGATCCCCGGGGCTGAAGCTTTCTTT.

Comments on this clone: Sequence at one end of the junction differs from germline and may be a read error. Other nucleotide sequences from this sample produce the same CDR3. The V and J genes are TRBV9 and TRBJ1-2; 9 bases line up with TRBD1. The CDR3 is 20 residues long. The germline V gene has CDR1 SGDLS and CDR2 YYNGEE. CDR3 nucleotide sequence: TGCGCCAGCAGCGTAGGAACCCACCACACTTCAACAGGGGGCAGCTATGGCTACACCTTC. Translating gives CASSVGTHHTSTGGSYGYTF.

J is TRBJ2-2 and V is TRBV9; the match to TRBD1 covers 8 bases. The CDR3 has 16 residues. Germline values: CDR1 SGDLS, CDR2 YYNGEE. Losses at the gene ends were 4 bases for V and 4 bases for J; bases not matched to a gene: 9. The CDR3 DNA follows: TGTGCCAGCAGCCGCCAGGGGGCGCGTGGCACCGGGGAGCTGTTTTTT. It codes for CASSRQGARGTGELFF.

The chain joins TRBV29-1 to TRBJ1-4; a possible D gene is TRBD1 (5 bases). The CDR3 totals 12 residues. Per the germline V gene, CDR1 is SQVTM and CDR2 is ANQGSEA. With 8 bases removed from V and 6 bases from J, the gap between germline ends came to 13 bases. CDR3 DNA: TGCAGCCTCTCCCAGGGTGATGAAAAACTGTTTTTT. It specifies CSLSQGDEKLFF.

This clone came up a few times. The rearrangement joins TRBV6-5 to TRBJ1-2; possibly TRBD1 for D (5 bases). CDR3 length: 14 residues. Germline CDR1 is MNHEY and CDR2 is SVGAGI. V lost 6 bases, J lost 13 bases, and 24 bases lay in between. The CDR3 loop reads CASSQPDSPGGSTF. CDR3 nucleotide sequence: TGTGCCAGCAGCCAACCCGACAGCCCCGGTGGAAGCACCTTC.

The V gene is TRBV7-2, the J gene TRBJ2-2; D perhaps matches TRBD1 (6 bases). Trimming removed 5 bases at V and 1 base at J, with 17 bases between. Per the germline V gene, CDR1 is SGHTA and CDR2 is FQGNSA. This CDR3 region has 17 residues. The CDR3 loop reads CASSILWGPLNTGELFF. CDR3 DNA sequence: TGTGCCAGCAGCATTCTCTGGGGGCCCCTGAACACCGGGGAGCTGTTTTTT.

This clone was detected only once. The J gene is TRBJ2-2, the V gene TRBV10-3, with 9 bases aligning to TRBD1. The germline V gene encodes CDR1 ENHRY and CDR2 SYGVKD. Germline trimming cut 10 bases from V and 3 bases from J; bases unmatched to any gene: 6. The CDR3 totals 14 residues. The CDR3 DNA follows: TGTGCCAGCAGCCGGACAGGGGACACCGGGGAGCTGTTTTTT. Amino acid sequence: CASSRTGDTGELFF.

The chain uses TRBV7-3 and TRBJ2-2, with 10 bases that match TRBD1. The CDR3 spans 17 residues. Trimming cost V 0 bases and J 3 bases; bases outside gene matches: 4. Germline V gene sequence: CDR1 SGHTA, CDR2 FQGTGA. CDR3 region: CASSLTRDRGYTGELFF. The DNA of the CDR3 is TGTGCCAGCAGCTTAACACGGGACAGGGGTTACACCGGGGAGCTGTTTTTT.